Below are 15 T cell receptor beta chains sequenced from a single sample in a study of blood T cell repertoires in COVID-19. The protocol was immunoSEQ multiplex PCR, while the TCRdb copy is restricted to in-frame clones and leaves out a portion. The repertoire has about 250,000 clones, 70% to 85% of them found once; the top ten carry roughly 9.8%. The specimen was peripheral blood. All receptors derive from an elderly man with acute or convalescent COVID-19.

The chain couples TRBV18 to TRBJ2-7; 11 bases line up with TRBD1. The CDR3 contains 14 residues. CDR1 KGHSH and CDR2 LQKENI come from the germline V gene. The J segment lost 6 bases and the V segment lost 2 bases, leaving 3 bases of the junction unmatched. Here the CDR3 DNA reads TGTGCCAGCTCACCAGGGACAGGGGGGTCCGAGCAGTACTTC. Translating gives CASSPGTGGSEQYF.

This clone was picked up one time. CDR3 amino acids: CASSTVAESYQETQYF. In DNA form, the CDR3 reads TGTGCCAGTAGTACGGTAGCGGAATCGTACCAAGAGACCCAGTACTTC. The chain is built from TRBV19 and TRBJ2-5; tentative D call: TRBD2 (6 bases). Germline lookup yields CDR1 LNHDA and CDR2 SQIVND (reference sequence). The CDR3 spans 16 residues. V lost 4 bases and J lost 0, with 15 bases in between.

The chain is built from TRBV12-3 or TRBV12-4 and TRBJ2-7, with TRBD1 as a possible D gene (5 bases). Trimming shortened V by 9 bases and J by 4 bases, and 13 bases separated the two germline ends. The CDR3 sequence is 12 residues long. CDR3 region: CARRTQGYEQYF. The CDR3 DNA sequence: TGTGCCAGGAGGACGCAGGGATACGAGCAGTACTTC.

This chain connects TRBV28 to TRBJ2-6, with TRBD2 as a possible D gene (7 bases). Germline V gives CDR1 MDHEN, CDR2 SYDVKM. Between the trimmed V and J ends, which lost 11 bases and 4 bases, there was a span of 18 bases. The CDR3 has 15 residues. The CDR3 sequence: CAGSGGPAGANVLTF. The CDR3 DNA reads as TGTGCCGGATCCGGGGGGCCCGCGGGGGCCAACGTCCTGACTTTC.

The chain is built from TRBV6-5 and TRBJ1-1, with D possibly being TRBD1 (5 bases). This CDR3 is 15 amino acids long. The germline V gene encodes CDR1 MNHEY and CDR2 SVGAGI. V lost 5 bases and J lost 0, with 13 bases in between. CDR3: CASSHDSRMNTEAFF. The DNA for the CDR3 is TGTGCCAGCAGTCACGACAGCAGGATGAACACTGAAGCTTTCTTT.

J is TRBJ1-2 and V is TRBV30; D not certain. V gave up 0 bases and J gave up 5 bases, with 10 bases separating them. CDR3 length: 13 residues. Looked up from germline, CDR1 is GTSNPN and CDR2 is SVGIG (reference sequence). This CDR3 is CAWSVNLKYGYTF. The CDR3 DNA reads TGTGCCTGGAGTGTGAACTTAAAGTATGGCTACACCTTC.

The rearrangement links TRBV18 to TRBJ2-7; 8 bases match TRBD2. Germline loops: CDR1 KGHSH, CDR2 LQKENI. After removal of 3 bases from V and 5 bases from J, the junction contained 15 bases not matched to a gene. CDR3 length: 17 amino acids. Here the CDR3 reads CASSPRVPGRGGNEQYF. The DNA for the CDR3 is TGTGCCAGCTCACCTAGGGTCCCCGGGAGGGGCGGTAACGAGCAGTACTTC. The full variable domain, in which reference TRBV18 and TRBJ2-7 provide the parts outside the CDR3, is NAGVMQNPRHLVRRRGQEARLRCSPMKGHSHVYWYRQLPEEGLKFMVYLQKENIIDESGMPKERFSAEFPKEGPSILRIQQVVRGDSAAYFCASSPRVPGRGGNEQYFGPGTRLTVT.

The DNA of the CDR3 is TGCGCCAGCAGCAATAGACCAGGGGGTAGCACAGATACGCAGTATTTT. Translated, it gives CASSNRPGGSTDTQYF. The chain links TRBV5-1 to TRBJ2-3; 7 bases fit TRBD1. The germline V gene encodes CDR1 SGHRS and CDR2 YFSETQ. CDR3 length: 16 residues. V gave up 4 bases and J gave up 0 bases; unmatched junction bases: 8.

This rearrangement joins TRBV19 to TRBJ1-1; 8 bases map to TRBD1. J lost 7 bases, V lost 2 bases, and 3 bases had no gene match. This CDR3 is 13 amino acids long. The germline CDR1 and CDR2 sequences are LNHDA and SQIVND (reference sequence). DNA for the CDR3: TGTGCCAGTAGTATACAGGGGGCGGGTGAAGCTTTCTTT. Translating gives CASSIQGAGEAFF.

This clone was observed a handful of times. The genes are TRBV4-1 and TRBJ2-7, with TRBD1 as a possible D gene (5 bases). In germline, CDR1 is MGHRA, CDR2 YSYEKL. The CDR3 length is 17 residues. V was pared by 4 bases and J by 0 bases, with 19 bases between. This CDR3 reads CASSPTQVPSGSYEQYF. The DNA for the CDR3 is TGCGCCAGCAGCCCAACACAGGTTCCGTCGGGCTCCTACGAGCAGTACTTC.

The CDR3: CASSPQNLGGNQPQHF. The CDR3 nucleotides read TGTGCCAGCTCACCGCAAAACCTGGGGGGGAATCAGCCCCAGCATTTT. The J gene is TRBJ1-5, the V gene TRBV18; tentatively, D is TRBD1 (5 bases). This CDR3 has 16 residues. Germline V gene lookup returns CDR1 KGHSH and CDR2 LQKENI. Trimming removed 3 bases from V and 4 bases from J, with 16 bases in between.

The genes are TRBV11-3 and TRBJ1-1; 9 nucleotides line up with TRBD1. V trimming: 0 bases; J trimming: 0 bases; junction bases outside the gene matches: 11. The CDR3 has 19 amino acids. Germline V gives CDR1 SGHNT, CDR2 YENEEA. The CDR3 coding sequence is TGTGCCAGCAGCTTAGAGCCACCGGGACAGGGATTTATGAACACTGAAGCTTTCTTT. This translates into CASSLEPPGQGFMNTEAFF. Full variable domain (remainder filled in from reference TRBV11-3 and TRBJ1-1): EAGVVQSPRYKIIEKKQPVAFWCNPISGHNTLYWYLQNLGQGPELLIRYENEEAVDDSQLPKDRFSAERLKGVDSTLKIQPAELGDSAVYLCASSLEPPGQGFMNTEAFFGQGTRLTVV.

This clone has only a few counts. V and J are TRBV4-2 and TRBJ1-2; D gene uncertain. This CDR3 contains 13 residues. The V gene's germline CDR1 is LGHNA and CDR2 YNFKEQ. Between the trimmed V and J ends, which lost 0 bases and 3 bases, there was a span of 5 bases. The CDR3 region has the DNA TGTGCCAGCAGCCAAGACGTTTACTATGGCTACACCTTC. This translates into CASSQDVYYGYTF.

The chain has TRBV2 and TRBJ1-1; 9 bases match TRBD1. From germline, CDR1 is SNHLY and CDR2 FYNNEI. The ends lost 3 bases at V and 3 bases at J; junction bases unmatched: 5. The CDR3 has 15 amino acids. For the CDR3, the DNA is TGTGCCAGCAGTGACGGACAGGGGTTTTACACTGAAGCTTTCTTT. This translates into CASSDGQGFYTEAFF.

This chain uses TRBV5-5 with TRBJ1-5; 7 bases line up with TRBD1. V lost 0 bases, J lost 0 bases, and 9 bases stayed unmatched. The V gene's germline CDR1 is SGHKS and CDR2 YYEKEE (reference sequence). The CDR3 sequence is 18 residues long. CDR3 nucleotides: TGTGCCAGCAGCTTGGTGTGGACAGGTGATTATAGCAATCAGCCCCAGCATTTT. It specifies CASSLVWTGDYSNQPQHF. Drawing the rest from reference TRBV5-5 and TRBJ1-5, the complete variable domain is DAGVTQSPTHLIKTRGQQVTLRCSPISGHKSVSWYQQVLGQGPQFIFQYYEKEERGRGNFPDRFSARQFPNYSSELNVNALLLGDSALYLCASSLVWTGDYSNQPQHFGDGTRLSIL.